Shown below are 17 T cell receptor beta chains from a single sample sequenced in a study of graft-versus-host responses after intestinal transplantation. Assay used: immunoSEQ multiplex PCR; TCRdb lists only in-frame clones, some missing. The sample shows under 100,000 clones, 90% of them seen only once. The material sequenced was PBMCs, taken about 440 days after intestinal transplant. The receptors were gathered from a human patient who received an intestinal transplant, so some T cells may come from the graft donor.

The rearrangement uses TRBV7-9 and TRBJ1-5, with 8 bases identical to TRBD1. CDR3 size: 15 residues. Germline V CDR1 and CDR2: SEHNR, FQNEAQ (reference sequence). V gave up 5 bases and J gave up 4 bases; unmatched junction bases: 7. In nucleotides, the CDR3 is TGTGCCAGCAGCCTCGGACAGGGTAGTAATCAGCCCCAGCATTTT. This sequence encodes CASSLGQGSNQPQHF. The variable domain in full, completed from reference TRBV7-9 and TRBJ1-5, reads DTGVSQNPRHKITKRGQNVTFRCDPISEHNRLYWYRQTLGQGPEFLTYFQNEAQLEKSRLLSDRFSAERPKGSFSTLEIQRTEQGDSAMYLCASSLGQGSNQPQHFGDGTRLSIL.

The CDR3 reads CASSPGLAGGQFF. The CDR3 nucleotides read TGTGCCAGCAGCCCGGGACTAGCGGGGGGGCAGTTCTTC. The chain recombines TRBV14 with TRBJ2-1; 15 bases align to TRBD2. Germline V gives CDR1 SGHDN, CDR2 FVKESK. CDR3 size: 13 residues. Trimming cost V 4 bases and J 12 bases; bases outside gene matches: 1.

This chain uses TRBV18 with TRBJ2-7; the match to TRBD1 covers 8 bases. Germline loops: CDR1 KGHSH, CDR2 LQKENI. The CDR3 sequence is 14 residues long. V shed 6 bases and J 4 bases; nucleotides not matched to a gene: 8. The CDR3, as DNA: TGTGCCAGCTCCCGGACAGGGACGAGGTACGAGCAGTACTTC. Translating it yields CASSRTGTRYEQYF.

Only one count was recorded for this clone. The chain recombines TRBV9 with TRBJ2-1, with D unclear. V lost 2 bases and J 10 bases, leaving 10 bases between the germline ends. CDR1 is SGDLS, CDR2 YYNGEE, per germline. This CDR3 is 12 amino acids long. The CDR3, as DNA: TGTGCCAGCAGCGTGGACCCCAGGGAGCAGTTCTTC. It encodes CASSVDPREQFF.

The chain combines TRBV28 with TRBJ1-5; a possible D gene is TRBD1 (6 bases). V was shortened by 5 bases and J by 6 bases, with 17 bases between the two germline ends. The CDR3 is made up of 15 amino acids. CDR1 is MDHEN, CDR2 SYDVKM, per germline. CDR3 sequence (DNA): TGTGCCAGCAGTCCGCCGGGGGGCCAGGGTCAGCCCCAGCATTTT. Translation gives CASSPPGGQGQPQHF. Using reference TRBV28 and TRBJ1-5 for the parts outside the CDR3, the full variable domain is DVKVTQSSRYLVKRTGEKVFLECVQDMDHENMFWYRQDPGLGLRLIYFSYDVKMKEKGDIPEGYSVSREKKERFSLILESASTNQTSMYLCASSPPGGQGQPQHFGDGTRLSIL.

The chain is built from TRBV19 and TRBJ1-1; D ambiguous. The CDR3 runs to 13 residues. Per the germline V gene, CDR1 is LNHDA and CDR2 is SQIVND (reference sequence). V was clipped by 3 bases and J by 1 base, with 6 bases between them. The CDR3 DNA reads TGTGCCAGTAGTATTAACTCGAACACTGAAGCTTTCTTT. Protein sequence: CASSINSNTEAFF.

This chain uses TRBV19 with TRBJ1-2, with D unresolved. The germline CDR1 and CDR2 sequences are LNHDA and SQIVND (reference sequence). CDR3 size: 14 residues. The V gene lost 4 bases and the J gene lost 3 bases, with 12 bases spanning the gap. Written as DNA, the CDR3 is TGTGCCAGTAGTAAGCGGGAAGGAGACTATGGCTACACCTTC. The encoded protein is CASSKREGDYGYTF.

V and J are TRBV7-2 and TRBJ1-6; 10 positions agree with TRBD1. The CDR3 extends over 15 amino acids. Germline V gene data show CDR1 as SGHTA and CDR2 as FQGNSA. Trimming took 5 bases from V and 10 from J; bases not matched to a gene: 8. DNA of the CDR3: TGTGCCAGCAGCAGACGACAGGGGGCTGGCTCACCCCTCCACTTT. Translated, it gives CASSRRQGAGSPLHF.

As regards this clone: At the DNA level, this CDR3 is encoded by other sequences in the same sample as well. The rearrangement links TRBV19 to TRBJ1-1; TRBD1 is a possible D gene (6 bases). The germline gives CDR1 LNHDA, CDR2 SQIVND (reference sequence). V lost 5 bases to trimming and J lost 4 bases, with 14 bases between them. CDR3 size: 14 residues. The CDR3 DNA is TGTGCCAGTAGTGCAACAGGGTTGAGCACTGAAGCTTTCTTT. Translated, it gives CASSATGLSTEAFF.

V usage is TRBV18 and J usage is TRBJ1-2; 7 bases line up with TRBD1. V lost 3 bases, J lost 5 bases, and 0 bases stayed unmatched. Germline loops: CDR1 KGHSH, CDR2 LQKENI. CDR3 size: 12 residues. DNA for the CDR3: TGTGCCAGCTCACCGACAGGGTATGGCTACACCTTC. Protein sequence: CASSPTGYGYTF.

The gene calls are TRBV10-3 and TRBJ2-5, with D perhaps matching TRBD1 (5 bases). The CDR3 runs to 12 residues. Germline V lookup: CDR1 ENHRY, CDR2 SYGVKD. V was cut by 6 bases and J by 1 base, with 6 bases left in between. The CDR3 DNA follows: TGTGCCATCAGGGACATCCAAGAGACCCAGTACTTC. This sequence encodes CAIRDIQETQYF.

This chain uses TRBV6-5 with TRBJ1-6, with 9 bases matching TRBD1. In germline, CDR1 is MNHEY, CDR2 SVGAGI. The CDR3 consists of 14 residues. The V gene end was trimmed by 6 bases and the J gene end by 9 bases; junction bases not matched to a gene: 6. CDR3 nucleotides: TGTGCCAGCAGCCCGACAGGGGGTAGTTCACCCCTCCACTTT. It encodes CASSPTGGSSPLHF.

This clone was picked up a small number of times. This chain uses TRBV4-1 with TRBJ1-1, with D possibly being TRBD1 (5 bases). Per the germline V gene, CDR1 is MGHRA and CDR2 is YSYEKL. The ends were cut back, 0 bases at V and 4 bases at J, with 12 bases in the middle. CDR3 size: 15 residues. CDR3: CASSQDGIQGTEAFF. In nucleotides, the CDR3 is TGCGCCAGCAGCCAAGATGGGATTCAGGGCACTGAAGCTTTCTTT.

V and J are TRBV4-2 and TRBJ1-2; 9 nucleotides match TRBD1. V shed 1 base and J 8 bases; nucleotides not matched to a gene: 5. This CDR3 has 14 residues. Germline CDR1 reads LGHNA; CDR2 reads YNFKEQ. The CDR3, as DNA: TGTGCCAGCAGCCAAGTGGGACAGGGAGGGGGCTACACCTTC. Translation gives CASSQVGQGGGYTF.

The chain carries TRBV18 and TRBJ1-5; 7 bases map to TRBD1. Germline trimming cut 9 bases from V and 4 bases from J; bases unmatched to any gene: 6. Germline V CDR1 and CDR2: KGHSH, LQKENI. This CDR3 comprises 13 residues. The CDR3 DNA sequence: TGTGCCAGTCGACAGGGAGTTAATCAGCCCCAGCATTTT. Protein sequence: CASRQGVNQPQHF.

This chain links TRBV11-3 with TRBJ2-7; a possible D gene is TRBD1 (6 bases). Trimming removed 6 bases at V and 5 bases at J, with 11 bases between. Germline assignment: CDR1 SGHNT and CDR2 YENEEA. This CDR3 is 12 amino acids long. CDR3 sequence (DNA): TGTGCCAGCAGTCCCGGGACAAACGAGCAGTACTTC. It is translated as CASSPGTNEQYF.

The chain recombines TRBV6-5 with TRBJ2-7; D may match TRBD1 or TRBD2 (5 bases each). The CDR3 covers 12 residues. Germline lookup yields CDR1 MNHEY and CDR2 SVGAGI. Trimming took off 10 bases at V and 1 base at J, with 11 bases between the two ends. The CDR3 loop is CATSGSSYEQYF. The CDR3 DNA reads TGTGCCACCTCAGGGAGTTCCTACGAGCAGTACTTC.